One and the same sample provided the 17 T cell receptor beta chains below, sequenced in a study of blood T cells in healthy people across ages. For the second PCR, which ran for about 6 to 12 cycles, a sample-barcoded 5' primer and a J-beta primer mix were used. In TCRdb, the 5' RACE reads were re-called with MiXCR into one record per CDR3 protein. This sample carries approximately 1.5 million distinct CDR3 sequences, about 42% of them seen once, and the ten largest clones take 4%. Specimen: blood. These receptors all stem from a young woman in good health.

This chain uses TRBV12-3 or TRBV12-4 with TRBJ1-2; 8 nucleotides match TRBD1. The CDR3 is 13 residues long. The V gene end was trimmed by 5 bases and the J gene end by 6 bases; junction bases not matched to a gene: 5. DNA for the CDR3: TGTGCCAGCAGTCCACAGGGGGACCATGGCTACACCTTC. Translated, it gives CASSPQGDHGYTF.

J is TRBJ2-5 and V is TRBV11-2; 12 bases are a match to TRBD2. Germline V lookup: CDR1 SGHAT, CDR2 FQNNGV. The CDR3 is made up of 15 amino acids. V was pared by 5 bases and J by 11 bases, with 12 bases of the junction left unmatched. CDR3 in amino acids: CASSLAGGLSNEQYF. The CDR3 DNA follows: TGTGCCAGCAGCCTAGCGGGGGGGCTGAGTAATGAGCAGTACTTC.

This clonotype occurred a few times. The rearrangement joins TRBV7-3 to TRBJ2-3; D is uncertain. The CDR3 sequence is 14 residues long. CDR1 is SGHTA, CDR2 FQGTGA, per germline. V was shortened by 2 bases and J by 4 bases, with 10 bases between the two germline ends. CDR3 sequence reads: CASSLEATADTQYF. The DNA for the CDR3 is TGTGCCAGCAGCTTAGAAGCAACGGCAGATACGCAGTATTTT.

The CDR3 loop reads CSVVGQGEGSEQYF. CDR3 nucleotide sequence: TGCAGCGTTGTAGGACAGGGAGAGGGTAGCGAGCAGTACTTC. This sequence joins TRBV29-1 and TRBJ2-7; TRBD1 aligns across 8 bases. CDR3 length: 14 residues. Germline loops: CDR1 SQVTM, CDR2 ANQGSEA. V trimming: 4 bases; J trimming: 6 bases; junction bases outside the gene matches: 11.

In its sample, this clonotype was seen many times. CDR3 protein: CSVEGVFEQFF. The CDR3 nucleotides are TGCAGCGTTGAAGGGGTTTTTGAGCAGTTCTTC. The chain is built from TRBV29-1 and TRBJ2-1; no firm D call. The CDR3 extends over 11 amino acids. V was cut by 1 base and J by 9 bases, with 7 bases left in between. Germline V gene lookup returns CDR1 SQVTM and CDR2 ANQGSEA.

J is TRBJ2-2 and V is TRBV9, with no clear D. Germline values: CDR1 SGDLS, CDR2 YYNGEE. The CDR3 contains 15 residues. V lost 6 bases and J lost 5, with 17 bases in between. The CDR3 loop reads CASNSNGARTGELFF. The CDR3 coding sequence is TGTGCCAGCAACTCAAACGGCGCGAGGACCGGGGAGCTGTTTTTT.

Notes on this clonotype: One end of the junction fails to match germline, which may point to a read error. CDR3 bases: TGTACCAGCAGCTTAGAACAGTCACTAACAGATACGCAGTATTTT. Residues: CTSSLEQSLTDTQYF. The gene calls are TRBV7-6 and TRBJ2-3; D is unresolved. There are 15 residues in the CDR3. Germline-derived CDR1 and CDR2 are SGHVS and FNYEAQ.

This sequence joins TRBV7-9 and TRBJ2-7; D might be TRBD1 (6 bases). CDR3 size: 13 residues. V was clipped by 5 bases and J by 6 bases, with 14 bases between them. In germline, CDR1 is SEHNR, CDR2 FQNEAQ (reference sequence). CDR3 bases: TGTGCCAGCAGCGGTTGGACAGTAGGCGAGCAGTACTTC. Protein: CASSGWTVGEQYF.

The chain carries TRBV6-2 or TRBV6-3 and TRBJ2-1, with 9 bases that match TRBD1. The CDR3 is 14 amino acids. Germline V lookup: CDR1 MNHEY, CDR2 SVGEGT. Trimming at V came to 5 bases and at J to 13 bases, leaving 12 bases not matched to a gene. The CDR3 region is CASSARTGEETQFF. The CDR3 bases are TGTGCCAGCAGTGCCAGGACAGGGGAAGAGACCCAGTTCTTC.

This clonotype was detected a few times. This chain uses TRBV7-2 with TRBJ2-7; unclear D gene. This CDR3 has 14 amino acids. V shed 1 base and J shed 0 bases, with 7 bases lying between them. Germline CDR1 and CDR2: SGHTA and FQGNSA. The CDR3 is CASSLGLTSYEQYF. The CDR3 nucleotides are TGTGCCAGCAGCTTAGGGTTGACCTCCTACGAGCAGTACTTC.

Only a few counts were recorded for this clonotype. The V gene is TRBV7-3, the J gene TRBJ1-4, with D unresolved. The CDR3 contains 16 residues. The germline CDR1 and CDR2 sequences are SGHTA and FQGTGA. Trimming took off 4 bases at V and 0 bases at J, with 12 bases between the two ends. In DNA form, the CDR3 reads TGTGCCAGCAGCTCCTCTGACCGTGCAACTAATGAAAAACTGTTTTTT. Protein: CASSSSDRATNEKLFF.

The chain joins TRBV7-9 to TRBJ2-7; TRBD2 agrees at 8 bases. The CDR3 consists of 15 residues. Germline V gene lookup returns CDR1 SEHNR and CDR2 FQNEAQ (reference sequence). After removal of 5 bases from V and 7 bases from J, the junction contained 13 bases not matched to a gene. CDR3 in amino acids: CASSPLAEPGNEQYF. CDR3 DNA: TGTGCCAGCAGCCCACTAGCGGAGCCGGGGAATGAGCAGTACTTC.

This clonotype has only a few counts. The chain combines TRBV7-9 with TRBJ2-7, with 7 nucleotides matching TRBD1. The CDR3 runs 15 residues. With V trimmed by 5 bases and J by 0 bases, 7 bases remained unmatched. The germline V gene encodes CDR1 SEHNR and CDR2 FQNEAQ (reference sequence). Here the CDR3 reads CASSRQGQSSYEQYF. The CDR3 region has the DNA TGTGCCAGCAGCCGACAGGGACAGAGCTCCTACGAGCAGTACTTC.

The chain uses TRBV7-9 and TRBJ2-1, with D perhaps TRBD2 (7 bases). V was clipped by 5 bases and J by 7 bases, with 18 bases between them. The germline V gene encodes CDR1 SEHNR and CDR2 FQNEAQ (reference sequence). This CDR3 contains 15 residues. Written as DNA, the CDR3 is TGTGCCAGCAGCAGGTGGGGGGGGGCCTCGAATGAGCAGTTCTTC. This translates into CASSRWGGASNEQFF.

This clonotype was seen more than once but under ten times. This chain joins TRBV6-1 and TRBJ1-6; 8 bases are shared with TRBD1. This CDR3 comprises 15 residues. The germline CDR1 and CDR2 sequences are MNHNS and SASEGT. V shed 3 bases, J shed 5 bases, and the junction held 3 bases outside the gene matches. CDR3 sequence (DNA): TGTGCCAGCAGTGACGGACAGGGAGATAATTCACCCCTCCACTTT. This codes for CASSDGQGDNSPLHF.

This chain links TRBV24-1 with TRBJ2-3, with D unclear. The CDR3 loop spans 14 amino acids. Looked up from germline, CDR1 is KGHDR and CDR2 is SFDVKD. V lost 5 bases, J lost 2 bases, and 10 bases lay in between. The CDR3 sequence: CATSVGGDTDTQYF. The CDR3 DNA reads TGTGCCACCAGTGTGGGCGGTGACACAGATACGCAGTATTTT.

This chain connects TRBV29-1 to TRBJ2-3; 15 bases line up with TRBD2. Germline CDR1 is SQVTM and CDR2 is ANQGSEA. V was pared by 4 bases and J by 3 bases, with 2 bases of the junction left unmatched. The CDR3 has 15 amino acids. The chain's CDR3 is CSVVGLAGGTDTQYF. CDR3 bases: TGCAGCGTTGTGGGACTAGCGGGAGGAACAGATACGCAGTATTTT.